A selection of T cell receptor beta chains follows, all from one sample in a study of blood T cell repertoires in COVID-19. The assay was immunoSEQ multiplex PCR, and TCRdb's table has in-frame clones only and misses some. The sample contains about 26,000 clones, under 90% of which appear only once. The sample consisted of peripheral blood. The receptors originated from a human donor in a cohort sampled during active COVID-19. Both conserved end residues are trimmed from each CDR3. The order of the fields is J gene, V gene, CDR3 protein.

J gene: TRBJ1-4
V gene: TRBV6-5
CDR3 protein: ASGWTGANEKLF

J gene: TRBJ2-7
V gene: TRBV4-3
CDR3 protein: ASSPQREGEQY

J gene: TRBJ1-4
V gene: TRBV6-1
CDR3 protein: ASTGTGGESEKLF

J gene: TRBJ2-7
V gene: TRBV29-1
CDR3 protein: SVRRGYEQY

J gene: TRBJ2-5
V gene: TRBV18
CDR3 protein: ASSPIGNAAETQY

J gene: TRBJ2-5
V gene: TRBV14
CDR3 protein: ASSQPLSLAGRAGTQY

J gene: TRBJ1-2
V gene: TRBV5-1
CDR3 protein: ASSPPDRTYGYT

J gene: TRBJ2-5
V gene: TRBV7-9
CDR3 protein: ASSFLGGETQY

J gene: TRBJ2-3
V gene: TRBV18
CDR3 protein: ASSTIREASTDTQY

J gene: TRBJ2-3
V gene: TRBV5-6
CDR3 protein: ASSATGTGYTDTQY

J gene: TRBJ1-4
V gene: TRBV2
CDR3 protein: ASIFDRESEKLF

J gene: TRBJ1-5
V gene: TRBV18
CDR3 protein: ASSPQPTGVQPQH

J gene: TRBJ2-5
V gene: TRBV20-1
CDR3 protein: SASVVRGETQY

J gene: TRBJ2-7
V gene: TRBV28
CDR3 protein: ASSLGDRPYEQY

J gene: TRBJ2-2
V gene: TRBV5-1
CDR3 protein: ASSLGQMNTGELF

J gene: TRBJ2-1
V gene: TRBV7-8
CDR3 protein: ASSLVGQGHFNEQF

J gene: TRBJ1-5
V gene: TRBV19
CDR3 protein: ASRQGSLNQPQH

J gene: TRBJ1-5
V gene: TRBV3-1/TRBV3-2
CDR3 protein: APFATGENQPQH

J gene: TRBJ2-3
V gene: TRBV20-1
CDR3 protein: SASEDRGLTDTQY

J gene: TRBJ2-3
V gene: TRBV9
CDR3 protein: ASSVDFRTAGDTQY

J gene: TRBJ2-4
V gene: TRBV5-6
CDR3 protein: ASSLGGQRVNIQY

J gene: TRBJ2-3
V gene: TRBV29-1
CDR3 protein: SVERRTGTDTQY

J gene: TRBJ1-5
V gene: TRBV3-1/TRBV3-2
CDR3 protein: ASSPPLTGSGYQPQH

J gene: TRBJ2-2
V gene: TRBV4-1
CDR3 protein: ASSQQSAGTGNTGELF

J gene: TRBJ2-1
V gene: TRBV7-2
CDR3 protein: ASRRGLAGVNEQF

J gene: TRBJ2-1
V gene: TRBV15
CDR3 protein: ATSRVVASGAYNEQF

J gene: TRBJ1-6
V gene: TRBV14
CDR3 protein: ASSQSGQSPLH

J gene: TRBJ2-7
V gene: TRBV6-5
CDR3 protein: ASSIQGPTYEQY

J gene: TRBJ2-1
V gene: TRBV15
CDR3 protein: ATSRETSLGSYNEQF

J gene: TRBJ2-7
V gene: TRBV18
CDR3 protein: ASSRQGKSYEQY

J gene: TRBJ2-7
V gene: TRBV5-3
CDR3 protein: ARSGDRAHEQY

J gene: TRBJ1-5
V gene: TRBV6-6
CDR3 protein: ASSRDGQSRQPQH

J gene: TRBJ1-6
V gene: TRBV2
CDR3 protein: ASSEALPRAGGNSPLH

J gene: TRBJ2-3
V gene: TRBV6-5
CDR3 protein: ASNPTGPLRDTQY

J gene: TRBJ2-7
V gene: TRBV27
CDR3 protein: ASSSTGESEQY

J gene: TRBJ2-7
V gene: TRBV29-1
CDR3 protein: SVEASGNHEQY

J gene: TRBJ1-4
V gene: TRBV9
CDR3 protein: ASSARDRGQEKLF

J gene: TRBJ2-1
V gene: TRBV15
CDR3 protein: ATSRERLNEQF

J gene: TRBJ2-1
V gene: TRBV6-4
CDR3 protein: ASSDSTSGNNEQF

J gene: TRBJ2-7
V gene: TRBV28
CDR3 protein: ASSLYAAGSSYEQY